A single sample gave rise to the 17 T cell receptor beta chains below, sequenced in a study of cytomegalovirus exposure and HLA in healthy donors (dated by TCRdb to about 2017). The receptor library was made with the immunoSEQ multiplex PCR assay. A mixture of 60 forward primers for TCR Vbeta segments and 13 reverse primers for TCR Jbeta segments was used in the multiplex PCR. TCRdb retrieved this table from immuneACCESS and kept in-frame rearrangements only. Not all clones are present; in checked studies, unresolved V genes account for under half, and no reason is known for the remainder. Counted in this sample were some 78,000 clones; 80% of them appeared once. The top ten hold more than 20% of the sample. What was sequenced was PBMCs. These receptor sequences come from a woman aged 45 to 65 in good health and CMV-seropositive.

The rearrangement uses TRBV5-1 and TRBJ2-3, with D hard to call. V lost 0 bases, J lost 1 base, and 3 bases lay in between. This CDR3 spans 13 amino acids. The germline V gene encodes CDR1 SGHRS and CDR2 YFSETQ. For the CDR3, the DNA is TGCGCCAGCAGCTTGGCAGGCACAGATACGCAGTATTTT. It translates to CASSLAGTDTQYF.

V is TRBV11-2 and J is TRBJ2-4; D perhaps matches TRBD1 (5 bases). V lost 0 bases and J 8 bases, leaving 14 bases between the germline ends. This CDR3 is 15 amino acids long. From germline, CDR1 is SGHAT and CDR2 FQNNGV. The CDR3 loop reads CASSLEFAGSHIQYF. In DNA, the CDR3 is TGTGCCAGCAGCTTAGAGTTTGCAGGGTCGCACATTCAGTACTTC.

The gene calls are TRBV7-3 and TRBJ2-2, with TRBD2 as a possible D gene (5 bases). Deletions cut 5 bases from V and 1 base from J, with 17 bases between. This CDR3 contains 17 residues. Germline-derived CDR1 and CDR2 are SGHTA and FQGTGA. The CDR3 loop reads CASSPIGISLNTGELFF. The CDR3 nucleotides are TGTGCCAGCAGCCCGATCGGGATTTCTCTGAACACCGGGGAGCTGTTTTTT.

CDR3 amino acids: CASSSTGTAQETQYF. As DNA, the CDR3 is TGTGCCAGCAGCTCAACCGGGACAGCTCAAGAGACCCAGTACTTC. The genes are TRBV7-3 and TRBJ2-5; 7 positions match TRBD1. Trimming at V came to 4 bases and at J to 2 bases, leaving 7 bases not matched to a gene. The CDR3 totals 15 residues. Germline values: CDR1 SGHTA, CDR2 FQGTGA.

This clone has a handful of counts. The chain joins TRBV6-6 to TRBJ1-2; D is ambiguous. V was shortened by 5 bases and J by 6 bases, with 7 bases between the two germline ends. This CDR3 contains 11 residues. Germline lookup yields CDR1 MNHNY and CDR2 SVGAGI (reference sequence). In DNA form, the CDR3 reads TGTGCCAGCAGTGTAGCGGATGGCTACACCTTC. Translation gives CASSVADGYTF.

The chain combines TRBV28 with TRBJ1-6; D is uncertain. V dropped 4 bases and J dropped 11 bases, with 18 bases sitting between them. In germline, CDR1 is MDHEN, CDR2 SYDVKM. This CDR3 comprises 15 residues. DNA for the CDR3: TGTGCCAGCAGTTCTTCCGGGATCAGCGCTACACCCCTCCACTTT. Its translation is CASSSSGISATPLHF.

This clone was recorded only once. V gene TRBV5-4 combines with J gene TRBJ1-6; maybe TRBD1 (5 bases). The CDR3 consists of 15 residues. Trimming took off 5 bases at V and 10 bases at J, with 19 bases between the two ends. Per the germline V gene, CDR1 is SGHNT and CDR2 is YYREEE (reference sequence). The chain's CDR3 is CASRPSGTTGSPLHF. The CDR3 nucleotides read TGTGCCAGCAGGCCTTCCGGGACTACGGGATCACCCCTCCACTTT.

The rearrangement links TRBV10-3 to TRBJ2-1; 9 nucleotides line up with TRBD2. Germline V lookup: CDR1 ENHRY, CDR2 SYGVKD. V shed 10 bases, J shed 4 bases, and the junction held 5 bases outside the gene matches. The CDR3 is 13 residues long. CDR3 residues: CATRLAEYNEQFF. The CDR3 DNA is TGTGCCACAAGACTAGCGGAGTACAATGAGCAGTTCTTC.

The rearrangement uses TRBV2 and TRBJ1-4; D ambiguous. The germline V gene has CDR1 SNHLY and CDR2 FYNNEI. This CDR3 spans 13 amino acids. The V and J ends lost 4 bases and 6 bases respectively, with 9 bases between them. The CDR3 coding sequence is TGTGCCAGCAGTGGAGGGCGCGATGAAAAACTGTTTTTT. It encodes CASSGGRDEKLFF.

The table lists this clone with a few counts. This chain uses TRBV11-2 with TRBJ2-3; D is ambiguous. CDR3 length equals 15 residues. The V gene lost 6 bases and the J gene lost 1 base, with 14 bases spanning the gap. Germline CDR1 is SGHAT and CDR2 is FQNNGV. CDR3 sequence reads: CASSSFVHGTDTQYF. In DNA form, the CDR3 reads TGTGCCAGCAGTTCCTTTGTACATGGCACAGATACGCAGTATTTT.

The rearrangement uses TRBV30 and TRBJ1-1; a possible D gene is TRBD1 (5 bases). This CDR3 has 15 residues. The V gene's germline CDR1 is GTSNPN and CDR2 SVGIG (reference sequence). The V end was cut by 2 bases, the J end by 4 bases, with 17 bases between. The CDR3 reads CAWSPGASMGTEAFF. The DNA of the CDR3 is TGTGCCTGGAGTCCTGGGGCCTCAATGGGCACTGAAGCTTTCTTT.

The chain recombines TRBV11-2 with TRBJ2-1, with 13 bases that match TRBD2. V was clipped by 4 bases and J by 8 bases; unmatched bases: 8. There are 16 residues in the CDR3. CDR1 and CDR2 (germline): SGHAT, FQNNGV. CDR3 amino acids: CASSWAGLAGIDEQFF. DNA of the CDR3: TGTGCCAGCAGCTGGGCGGGACTAGCGGGAATAGATGAGCAGTTCTTC.

The CDR3: CAISESRTYEQYF. DNA of the CDR3: TGTGCCATCAGTGAGTCTCGGACTTACGAGCAGTACTTC. The gene calls are TRBV10-3 and TRBJ2-7; D is perhaps TRBD2 (5 bases). Trimming cost V 0 bases and J 4 bases, with 7 bases left between them. CDR1 and CDR2 from the germline V gene are ENHRY and SYGVKD. This CDR3 has 13 residues.

The genes are TRBV10-3 and TRBJ1-3; D not resolved. Germline loops: CDR1 ENHRY, CDR2 SYGVKD. V was trimmed by 6 bases and J by 0 bases, leaving 6 bases between them. This CDR3 comprises 13 residues. Here the CDR3 DNA reads TGTGCCATCAGCGACATCTCTGGAAACACCATATATTTT. Amino acids: CAISDISGNTIYF.

J is TRBJ1-1 and V is TRBV7-9; 7 nucleotides match TRBD1. This CDR3 has 15 amino acids. Germline CDR1 reads SEHNR; CDR2 reads FQNEAQ (reference sequence). V shed 5 bases, J shed 3 bases, and the junction held 9 bases outside the gene matches. CDR3 DNA sequence: TGTGCCAGCAGCACCGCCCGGGACAGCCACACTGAAGCTTTCTTT. Its protein product is CASSTARDSHTEAFF.

The chain employs TRBV6-5 and TRBJ1-3; possibly TRBD1 for D (6 bases). Germline-derived CDR1 and CDR2 are MNHEY and SVGAGI. CDR3 size: 13 residues. Trimming removed 5 bases at V and 8 bases at J, with 13 bases between. CDR3 sequence: CASSEGGADTIYF. CDR3 bases: TGTGCCAGCAGTGAAGGGGGAGCGGACACCATATATTTT.

The chain couples TRBV30 to TRBJ1-2; D uncertain. Germline CDR1 and CDR2: GTSNPN and SVGIG (reference sequence). Trimming stripped 0 bases from V and 8 bases from J, with 16 bases between. The CDR3 covers 14 residues. The CDR3 sequence: CAWSVPSRAGGYTF. The CDR3 DNA reads TGTGCCTGGAGTGTCCCCTCTCGAGCGGGAGGCTACACCTTC.